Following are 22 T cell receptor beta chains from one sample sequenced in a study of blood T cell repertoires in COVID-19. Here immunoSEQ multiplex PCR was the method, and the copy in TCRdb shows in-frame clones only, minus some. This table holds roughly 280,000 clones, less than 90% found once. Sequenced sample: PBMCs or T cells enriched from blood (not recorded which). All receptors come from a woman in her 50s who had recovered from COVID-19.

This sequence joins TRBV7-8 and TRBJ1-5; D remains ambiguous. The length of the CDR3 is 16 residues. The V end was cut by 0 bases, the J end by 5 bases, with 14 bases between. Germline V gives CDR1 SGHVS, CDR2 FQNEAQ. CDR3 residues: CASSLAFGPPDQPQHF. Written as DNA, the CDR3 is TGTGCCAGCAGCTTAGCGTTTGGCCCTCCCGATCAGCCCCAGCATTTT.

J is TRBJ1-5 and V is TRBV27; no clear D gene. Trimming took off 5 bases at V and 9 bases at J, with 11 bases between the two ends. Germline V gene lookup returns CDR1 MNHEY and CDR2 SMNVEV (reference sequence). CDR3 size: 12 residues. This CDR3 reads CASSPGGRPQHF. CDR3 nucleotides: TGTGCCAGCAGTCCCGGCGGTCGGCCCCAGCATTTT.

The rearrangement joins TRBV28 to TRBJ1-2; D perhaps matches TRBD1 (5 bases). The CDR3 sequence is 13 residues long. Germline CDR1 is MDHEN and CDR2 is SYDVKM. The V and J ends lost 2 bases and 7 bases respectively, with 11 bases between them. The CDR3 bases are TGTGCCAGCAGTTTACAAGGGGCTCCTGGCTACACCTTC. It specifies CASSLQGAPGYTF.

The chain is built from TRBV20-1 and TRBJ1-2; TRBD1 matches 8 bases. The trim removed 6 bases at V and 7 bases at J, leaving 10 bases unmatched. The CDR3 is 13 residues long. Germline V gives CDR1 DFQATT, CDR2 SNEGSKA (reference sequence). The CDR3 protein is CSASTTGGTGYTF. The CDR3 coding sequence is TGCAGTGCAAGTACTACAGGGGGTACTGGCTACACCTTC.

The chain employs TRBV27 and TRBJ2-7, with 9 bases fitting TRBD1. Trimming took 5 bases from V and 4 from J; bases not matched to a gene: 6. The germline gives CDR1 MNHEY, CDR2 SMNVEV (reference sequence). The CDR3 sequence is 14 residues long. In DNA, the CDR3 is TGTGCCAGCAGTCCCGGGACAGGGTTTTACGAGCAGTACTTC. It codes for CASSPGTGFYEQYF.

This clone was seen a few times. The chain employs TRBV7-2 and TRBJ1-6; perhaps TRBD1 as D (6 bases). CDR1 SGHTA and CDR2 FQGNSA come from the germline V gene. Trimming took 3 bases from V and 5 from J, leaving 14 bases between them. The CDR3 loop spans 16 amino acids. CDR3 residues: CASSFSVQGHNSPLHF. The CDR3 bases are TGTGCCAGCAGCTTCTCGGTACAGGGACATAATTCACCCCTCCACTTT.

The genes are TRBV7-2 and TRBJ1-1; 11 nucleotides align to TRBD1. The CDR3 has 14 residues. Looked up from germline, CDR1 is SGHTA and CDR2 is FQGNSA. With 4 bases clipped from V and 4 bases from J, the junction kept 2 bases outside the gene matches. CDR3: CASSWDRGVTEAFF. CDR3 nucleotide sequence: TGTGCCAGCAGCTGGGACAGGGGGGTCACTGAAGCTTTCTTT.

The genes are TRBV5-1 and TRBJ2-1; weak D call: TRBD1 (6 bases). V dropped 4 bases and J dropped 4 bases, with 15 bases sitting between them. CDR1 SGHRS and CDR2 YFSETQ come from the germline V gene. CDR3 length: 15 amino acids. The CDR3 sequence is CASSPQGTQYNEQFF. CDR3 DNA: TGCGCCAGCAGCCCGCAGGGGACACAATACAATGAGCAGTTCTTC.

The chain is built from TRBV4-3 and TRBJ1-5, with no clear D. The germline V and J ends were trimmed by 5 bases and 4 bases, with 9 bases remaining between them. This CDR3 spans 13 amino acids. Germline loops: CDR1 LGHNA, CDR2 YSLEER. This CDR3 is CASSTSRNQPQHF. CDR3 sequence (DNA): TGCGCCAGCAGCACGAGCCGTAATCAGCCCCAGCATTTT.

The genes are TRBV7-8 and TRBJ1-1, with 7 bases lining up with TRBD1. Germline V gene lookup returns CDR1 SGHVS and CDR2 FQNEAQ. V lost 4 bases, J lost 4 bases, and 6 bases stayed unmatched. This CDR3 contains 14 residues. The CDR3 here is CASSWTGTVTEAFF. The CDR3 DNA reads TGTGCCAGCAGCTGGACCGGGACAGTCACTGAAGCTTTCTTT.

For the CDR3, the DNA is TGTGCCAGTAGTAGACGACAGGGACACACTGAAGCTTTCTTT. Protein product: CASSRRQGHTEAFF. The chain couples TRBV19 to TRBJ1-1; TRBD1 matches 7 bases. CDR1 and CDR2 (germline): LNHDA, SQIVND (reference sequence). This CDR3 has 14 amino acids. V lost 4 bases to trimming and J lost 3 bases; unmatched junction nucleotides: 5.

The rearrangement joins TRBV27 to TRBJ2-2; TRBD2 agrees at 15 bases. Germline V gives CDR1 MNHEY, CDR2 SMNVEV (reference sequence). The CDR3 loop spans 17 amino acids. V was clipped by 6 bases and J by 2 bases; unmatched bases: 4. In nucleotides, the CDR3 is TGTGCCAGCAGGGGACTAGCGGGAGGCGTTAACACCGGGGAGCTGTTTTTT. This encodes CASRGLAGGVNTGELFF.

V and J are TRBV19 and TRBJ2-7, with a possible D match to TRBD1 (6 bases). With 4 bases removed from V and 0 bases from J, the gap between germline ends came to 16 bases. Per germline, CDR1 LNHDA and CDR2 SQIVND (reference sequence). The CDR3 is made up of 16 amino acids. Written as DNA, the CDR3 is TGTGCCAGTAGTAGAGGGTGGACAGCAAGCTCCTACGAGCAGTACTTC. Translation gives CASSRGWTASSYEQYF.

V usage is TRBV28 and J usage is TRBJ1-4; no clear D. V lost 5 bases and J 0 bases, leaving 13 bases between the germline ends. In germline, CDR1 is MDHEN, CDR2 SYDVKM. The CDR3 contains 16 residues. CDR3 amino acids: CASSPPFRATNEKLFF. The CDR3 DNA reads TGTGCCAGCAGTCCCCCCTTTCGTGCAACTAATGAAAAACTGTTTTTT.

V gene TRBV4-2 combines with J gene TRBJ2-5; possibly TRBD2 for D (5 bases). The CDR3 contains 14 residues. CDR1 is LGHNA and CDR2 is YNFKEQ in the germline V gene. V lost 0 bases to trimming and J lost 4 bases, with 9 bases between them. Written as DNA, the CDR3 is TGTGCCAGCAGCCAAGACGGGGAATCAGAGACCCAGTACTTC. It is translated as CASSQDGESETQYF.

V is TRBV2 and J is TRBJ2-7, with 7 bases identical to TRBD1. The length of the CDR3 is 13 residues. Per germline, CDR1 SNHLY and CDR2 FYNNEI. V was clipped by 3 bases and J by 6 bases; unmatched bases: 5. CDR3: CASSEYRGIEQYF. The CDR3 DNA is TGTGCCAGCAGTGAGTACAGGGGTATCGAGCAGTACTTC.

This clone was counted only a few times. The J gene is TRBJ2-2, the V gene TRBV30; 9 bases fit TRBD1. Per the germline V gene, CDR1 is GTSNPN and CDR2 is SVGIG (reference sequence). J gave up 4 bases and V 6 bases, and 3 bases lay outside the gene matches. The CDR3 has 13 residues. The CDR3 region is CACPGQGTGELFF. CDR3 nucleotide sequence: TGTGCCTGTCCGGGACAGGGCACCGGGGAGCTGTTTTTT.

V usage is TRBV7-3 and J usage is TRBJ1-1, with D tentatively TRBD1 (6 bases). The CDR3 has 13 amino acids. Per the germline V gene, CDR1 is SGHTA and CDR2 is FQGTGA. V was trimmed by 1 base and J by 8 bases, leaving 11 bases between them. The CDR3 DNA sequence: TGTGCCAGCAGCTTAAACAGGGTCGGGGAAGCTTTCTTT. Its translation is CASSLNRVGEAFF.

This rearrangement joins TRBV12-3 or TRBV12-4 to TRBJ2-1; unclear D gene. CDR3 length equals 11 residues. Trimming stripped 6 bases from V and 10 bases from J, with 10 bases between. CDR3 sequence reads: CASSPLREQFF. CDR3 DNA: TGTGCCAGCAGCCCCCTTCGGGAGCAGTTCTTC.

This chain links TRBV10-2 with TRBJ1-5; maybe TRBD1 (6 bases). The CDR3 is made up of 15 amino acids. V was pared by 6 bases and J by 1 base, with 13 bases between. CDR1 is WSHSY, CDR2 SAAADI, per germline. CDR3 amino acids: CASRPEGQSNQPQHF. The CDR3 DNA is TGCGCCAGCAGACCCGAAGGACAGAGCAATCAGCCCCAGCATTTT.

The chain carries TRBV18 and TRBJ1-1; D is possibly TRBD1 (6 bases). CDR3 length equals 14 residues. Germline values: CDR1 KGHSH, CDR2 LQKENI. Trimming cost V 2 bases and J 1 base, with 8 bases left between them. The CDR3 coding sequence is TGTGCCAGCTCACCATCAGGGGCGAACACTGAAGCTTTCTTT. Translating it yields CASSPSGANTEAFF. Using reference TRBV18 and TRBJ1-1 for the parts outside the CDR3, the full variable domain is NAGVMQNPRHLVRRRGQEARLRCSPMKGHSHVYWYRQLPEEGLKFMVYLQKENIIDESGMPKERFSAEFPKEGPSILRIQQVVRGDSAAYFCASSPSGANTEAFFGQGTRLTVV.

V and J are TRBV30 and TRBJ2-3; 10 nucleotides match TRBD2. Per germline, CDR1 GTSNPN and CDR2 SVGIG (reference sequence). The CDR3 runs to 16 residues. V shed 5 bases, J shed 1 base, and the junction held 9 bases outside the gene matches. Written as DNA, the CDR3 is TGTGCCTGGGATGATAGCGGGAGGTTGGGCACAGATACGCAGTATTTT. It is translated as CAWDDSGRLGTDTQYF. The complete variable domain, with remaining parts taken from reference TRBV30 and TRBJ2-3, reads SQTIHQWPATLVQPVGSPLSLECTVEGTSNPNLYWYRQAAGRGLQLLFYSVGIGQISSEVPQNLSASRPQDRQFILSSKKLLLSDSGFYLCAWDDSGRLGTDTQYFGPGTRLTVL.